The TCR beta chain under discussion was sequenced for a study of blood T cell repertoires in COVID-19. Study in general: T cells, B-cell-depleted T cells, or PBMCs supplied cDNA or gDNA.

The CDR3 sequence is 16 residues long. V trimming: 0 bases; J trimming: 2 bases; junction bases outside the gene matches: 7. CDR1 and CDR2 from the germline V gene are SGHDT and YYEEEE. Clones were read by immunoSEQ multiplex PCR, and TCRdb kept only the in-frame ones, dropping some. The sample lists roughly 200,000 clones; roughly 87% were seen once. The sequencing sample was made of PBMCs or T cells enriched from blood (not recorded which). The source is a man in his late teens or twenties with acute COVID-19. V gene TRBV5-6 combines with J gene TRBJ2-7; 8 nucleotides align to TRBD1. The CDR3 reads CASSLEGRGPTYEQYF. In DNA, the CDR3 is TGTGCCAGCAGCTTGGAAGGCAGGGGGCCAACCTACGAGCAGTACTTC.